Listed below are T cell receptor beta chains from one sample, sequenced in a study of shared clonotypes between healthy human individuals. The data were produced by immunoSEQ multiplex PCR, yet TCRdb's version contains in-frame clones alone and is incomplete. The data contain roughly 500,000 clones, over 60% of them seen just once; the ten biggest clones take up 10% to 15%. The sample taken for sequencing was PBMCs. All receptors come from a woman aged 40 to 55 in good health. Some clones in this sample may be carry-over from other donors' samples. Both conserved end residues are trimmed from each CDR3.

TRBJ1-1 | TRBV18 | ASSPSPGTGMNTEAF
TRBJ2-3 | TRBV11-2 | ASSPDRVADTQY
TRBJ2-3 | TRBV4-2 | ASSQDRAGGGTDTQY
TRBJ1-4 | TRBV7-9 | ASSLDTGSNEKLF
TRBJ2-7 | TRBV29-1 | SVEESGRAGEQY
TRBJ2-4 | TRBV2 | ASSGGTAANIQY
TRBJ2-1 | TRBV12-5 | ASGLRGLGRQF
TRBJ2-2 | TRBV4-1 | ASSPAAGVGTGELF
TRBJ1-2 | TRBV27 | ASSLTAQRGGYT
TRBJ1-2 | TRBV4-2 | ASSQVQGVGYT
TRBJ1-2 | TRBV6-1 | ASSEAGGQAGYGYT
TRBJ2-5 | TRBV18 | ASSPGTAQETQY
TRBJ1-2 | TRBV19 | ASWGQGLNYGYT